Each of the 3 T cell receptor beta chains below was sequenced from the same sample in a study of blood T cell repertoires in COVID-19 (dated by TCRdb to 2020 to 2021). Libraries were prepared through the immunoSEQ multiplex PCR assay. Imported from immuneACCESS, the table was reduced by TCRdb to in-frame sequences with V and J called. These copies leave out some clones; in studies compared against another copy, an unresolved V gene accounts for under half, and the cause of the remainder is not known. Across this sample there are 180,000 or so clones, with roughly 88% seen only once. The ten largest clones capture more than 2.5% of the sample. Sequencing used peripheral blood. These receptors were collected from a man aged 55 to 70 with acute or convalescent COVID-19.

The chain combines TRBV15 with TRBJ1-4; D may be TRBD1 (6 bases). Per germline, CDR1 LNHNV and CDR2 YYDKDF (reference sequence). There are 15 residues in the CDR3. V was shortened by 0 bases and J by 7 bases, with 12 bases between the two germline ends. The CDR3 DNA reads as TGTGCCACCAGCAGAGATGGGGGCGGGGGTGAAAAACTGTTTTTT. It translates to CATSRDGGGGEKLFF. Full variable domain (rest looked up from reference TRBV15 and TRBJ1-4): DAMVIQNPRYQVTQFGKPVTLSCSQTLNHNVMYWYQQKSSQAPKLLFHYYDKDFNNEADTPDNFQSRRPNTSFCFLDIRSPGLGDTAMYLCATSRDGGGGEKLFFGSGTQLSVL.

This rearrangement joins TRBV7-3 to TRBJ2-1, with D possibly being TRBD1 (5 bases). Trimming left V 5 bases short and J 8 bases short, with 16 bases between. Germline CDR1 reads SGHTA; CDR2 reads FQGTGA. This CDR3 contains 14 residues. The CDR3 protein is CASSPTPGSDEQFF. The CDR3 DNA reads as TGTGCCAGCAGCCCGACGCCAGGGTCCGATGAGCAGTTCTTC.

The chain carries TRBV4-1 and TRBJ1-4; D ambiguous. Germline CDR1 MGHRA, CDR2 YSYEKL. The V end lost 0 bases, the J end lost 13 bases, and 12 bases lay between the germline ends. This CDR3 is 13 amino acids long. The chain's CDR3 is CASSQDTGLRLFF. DNA of the CDR3: TGCGCCAGCAGCCAAGATACCGGACTGCGACTGTTTTTT.